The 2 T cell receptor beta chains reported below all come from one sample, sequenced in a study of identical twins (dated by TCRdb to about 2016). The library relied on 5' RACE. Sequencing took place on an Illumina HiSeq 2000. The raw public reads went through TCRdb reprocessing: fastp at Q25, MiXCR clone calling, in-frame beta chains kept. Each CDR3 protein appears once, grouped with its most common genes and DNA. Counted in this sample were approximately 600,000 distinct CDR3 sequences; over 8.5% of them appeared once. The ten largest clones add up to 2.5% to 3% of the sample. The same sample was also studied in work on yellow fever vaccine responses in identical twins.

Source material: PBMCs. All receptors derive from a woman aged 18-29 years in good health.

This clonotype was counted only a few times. CDR3 loop: CAISEDSNNSPLHF. The CDR3 DNA is TGTGCCATCAGTGAAGATTCGAATAATTCACCCCTCCACTTT. The chain is built from TRBV10-3 and TRBJ1-6; D is ambiguous. Germline CDR1 is ENHRY and CDR2 is SYGVKD. The CDR3 is 14 amino acids. V lost 3 bases, J lost 5 bases, and 8 bases lay in between.

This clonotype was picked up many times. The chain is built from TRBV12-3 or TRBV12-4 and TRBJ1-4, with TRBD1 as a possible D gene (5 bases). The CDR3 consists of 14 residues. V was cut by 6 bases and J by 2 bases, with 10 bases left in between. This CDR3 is CASRRDRTNEKLFF. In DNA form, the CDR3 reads TGTGCCAGCAGACGGGACCGCACTAATGAAAAACTGTTTTTT.